The rows below give T cell receptor beta chains drawn from one sample of a study of response to subunit inactivated influenza vaccine. A single record per CDR3 protein comes from TCRdb applying MiXCR to the RT-PCR reads. The sample consists of around 580,000 distinct CDR3 sequences, about 12% of them appearing once. The sample consisted of PBMCs from blood, taken on the day of vaccination. Receptor source: a man in his fifties or sixties who received an inactivated influenza vaccine. The CDR3 runs from the conserved cysteine through the conserved F or W. The D gene is left open where the match is weak. The size entry is marked missing in some rows and otherwise reads once, few, many or a size class.

j_gene: TRBJ2-3
len: 13
v_gene: TRBV6-1
d_gene: .
abundance: .
CDR3aa: CASSVDRTDTQYF
CDR3nt: TGTGCCAGCAGCGTCGACAGGACAGATACGCAGTATTTT

j_gene: TRBJ2-6
len: 18
v_gene: TRBV4-2
d_gene: .
abundance: .
CDR3aa: CASSDPGRSQSGANVLTF
CDR3nt: TGTGCCAGCAGCGATCCGGGACGGTCTCAATCTGGGGCCAACGTCCTGACTTTC

j_gene: TRBJ1-2
len: 17
v_gene: TRBV12-3/TRBV12-4
d_gene: .
abundance: many
CDR3aa: CASSDSWGTLWDYGYTF
CDR3nt: TGTGCCAGCAGTGATTCTTGGGGAACCTTATGGGACTATGGCTACACCTTC

j_gene: TRBJ1-2
len: 11
v_gene: TRBV20-1
d_gene: .
abundance: few
CDR3aa: CSALGNYGYTF
CDR3nt: TGCAGTGCCCTGGGAAACTATGGCTACACCTTC

j_gene: TRBJ1-6
len: 13
v_gene: TRBV6-6
d_gene: .
abundance: many
CDR3aa: CATREGGNSPLHF
CDR3nt: TGTGCCACCAGGGAGGGGGGCAATTCACCCCTCCACTTT

j_gene: TRBJ2-7
len: 13
v_gene: TRBV20-1
d_gene: TRBD1
abundance: few
CDR3aa: CSAREQGVREQYF
CDR3nt: TGCAGTGCTAGAGAACAGGGGGTCCGCGAGCAGTACTTC

j_gene: TRBJ2-1
len: 15
v_gene: TRBV5-1
d_gene: TRBD1
abundance: .
CDR3aa: CASSLLGTGDNEQFF
CDR3nt: TGCGCCAGCAGCTTGCTCGGGACAGGGGACAATGAGCAGTTCTTC

j_gene: TRBJ1-1
len: 17
v_gene: TRBV16
d_gene: TRBD1
abundance: .
CDR3aa: CASSQYLSDRANTEAFF
CDR3nt: TGTGCCAGCAGCCAATATCTCAGCGACAGGGCGAACACTGAAGCTTTCTTT

j_gene: TRBJ1-5
len: 14
v_gene: TRBV12-3/TRBV12-4
d_gene: .
abundance: few
CDR3aa: CASREGHSNQPQHF
CDR3nt: TGTGCCAGCAGAGAAGGACACTCAAATCAGCCCCAGCATTTT

j_gene: TRBJ2-3
len: 15
v_gene: TRBV12-3/TRBV12-4
d_gene: .
abundance: many
CDR3aa: CASKRRAVSTDTQYF
CDR3nt: TGTGCCAGCAAGCGCCGGGCCGTTAGCACAGATACGCAGTATTTT

j_gene: TRBJ2-1
len: 14
v_gene: TRBV5-1
d_gene: .
abundance: many
CDR3aa: CASSLEQSYNEQFF
CDR3nt: TGCGCCAGCAGCTTGGAACAGTCCTACAATGAGCAGTTCTTC

j_gene: TRBJ2-5
len: 16
v_gene: TRBV19
d_gene: TRBD2
abundance: .
CDR3aa: CASSNRGLAGMETQYF
CDR3nt: TGTGCCAGTAGTAATCGTGGACTAGCGGGAATGGAGACCCAGTACTTC

j_gene: TRBJ1-1
len: 14
v_gene: TRBV5-1
d_gene: TRBD1
abundance: .
CDR3aa: CTSSTGTAGTEAFF
CDR3nt: TGCACCAGCAGCACCGGGACAGCGGGCACTGAAGCTTTCTTT

j_gene: TRBJ2-7
len: 12
v_gene: TRBV7-6
d_gene: .
abundance: .
CDR3aa: CASSSFSHEQYF
CDR3nt: TGTGCCAGCAGCTCCTTTTCCCACGAGCAGTACTTC

j_gene: TRBJ2-5
len: 13
v_gene: TRBV12-3/TRBV12-4
d_gene: .
abundance: few
CDR3aa: CASSRRSRQQQYF
CDR3nt: TGTGCCAGCAGTCGCCGGTCCCGGCAACAGCAGTACTTC

j_gene: TRBJ2-1
len: 16
v_gene: TRBV7-8
d_gene: TRBD1
abundance: few
CDR3aa: CASSPGGRGAYNEQFF
CDR3nt: TGTGCCAGCAGCCCAGGGGGCAGGGGCGCTTACAATGAGCAGTTCTTC

j_gene: TRBJ2-3
len: 14
v_gene: TRBV10-3
d_gene: TRBD2
abundance: few
CDR3aa: CAISKSSGEDTQYF
CDR3nt: TGTGCCATCTCCAAGTCTAGCGGGGAAGATACGCAGTATTTT

j_gene: TRBJ1-3
len: 15
v_gene: TRBV3-1
d_gene: .
abundance: .
CDR3aa: CASSQAQVSGNTIYF
CDR3nt: TGTGCCAGCAGCCAGGCACAGGTCTCTGGAAACACCATATATTTT

j_gene: TRBJ2-7
len: 16
v_gene: TRBV10-3
d_gene: .
abundance: few
CDR3aa: CAISESREATVVEQYF
CDR3nt: TGTGCCATCAGTGAGTCGAGGGAGGCGACGGTCGTCGAGCAGTACTTC

j_gene: TRBJ1-1
len: 13
v_gene: TRBV6-2/TRBV6-3
d_gene: .
abundance: many
CDR3aa: CASSIRGNTEAFF
CDR3nt: TGTGCCAGCAGTATAAGAGGGAACACTGAAGCTTTCTTT

j_gene: TRBJ2-7
len: 15
v_gene: TRBV6-2/TRBV6-3
d_gene: TRBD2
abundance: .
CDR3aa: CASSYGRAGASEQYF
CDR3nt: TGTGCCAGCAGTTACGGTCGAGCGGGAGCAAGCGAGCAGTACTTC

j_gene: TRBJ1-1
len: 14
v_gene: TRBV7-9
d_gene: .
abundance: few
CDR3aa: CASQSWTLNTEAFF
CDR3nt: TGTGCCAGCCAATCTTGGACGTTGAACACTGAAGCTTTCTTT

j_gene: TRBJ2-1
len: 21
v_gene: TRBV7-2
d_gene: TRBD2
abundance: .
CDR3aa: CASSHNDARGAGRGIYNEQFF
CDR3nt: TGTGCCAGCAGCCATAATGATGCGCGGGGGGCCGGGCGGGGGATCTACAATGAGCAGTTCTTC

j_gene: TRBJ2-7
len: 17
v_gene: TRBV7-9
d_gene: .
abundance: .
CDR3aa: CASSLASGLLSAYEQYF
CDR3nt: TGTGCCAGCAGCTTAGCCTCAGGACTACTATCTGCCTACGAGCAGTACTTC

j_gene: TRBJ2-1
len: 14
v_gene: TRBV6-1
d_gene: TRBD2
abundance: .
CDR3aa: CASIQLAGGNEQFF
CDR3nt: TGTGCCAGCATACAACTAGCGGGAGGTAATGAGCAGTTCTTC

j_gene: TRBJ2-7
len: 13
v_gene: TRBV27
d_gene: .
abundance: .
CDR3aa: CASKLRGGYEQYF
CDR3nt: TGTGCCAGCAAACTAAGGGGCGGCTACGAGCAGTACTTC

j_gene: TRBJ2-3
len: 16
v_gene: TRBV20-1
d_gene: TRBD2
abundance: few
CDR3aa: CSARTSGGAGTDTQYF
CDR3nt: TGCAGTGCTAGGACTAGCGGGGGGGCTGGCACAGATACGCAGTATTTT

j_gene: TRBJ2-2
len: 17
v_gene: TRBV5-1
d_gene: .
abundance: few
CDR3aa: CASSLEGSVRGAGELFF
CDR3nt: TGCGCCAGCAGCTTGGAGGGGTCCGTCAGGGGGGCCGGGGAGCTGTTTTTT

j_gene: TRBJ2-7
len: 12
v_gene: TRBV6-2/TRBV6-3
d_gene: .
abundance: .
CDR3aa: CASRKDTYEQYF
CDR3nt: TGTGCCAGCAGGAAAGATACCTACGAGCAGTACTTC

j_gene: TRBJ2-3
len: 15
v_gene: TRBV12-3/TRBV12-4
d_gene: .
abundance: .
CDR3aa: CASSLASHSTDTQYF
CDR3nt: TGTGCCAGCAGTTTAGCCTCACATAGCACAGATACGCAGTATTTT

j_gene: TRBJ2-2
len: 13
v_gene: TRBV14
d_gene: .
abundance: few
CDR3aa: CASRISPTGELFF
CDR3nt: TGTGCCAGCAGGATAAGCCCCACCGGGGAGCTGTTTTTT

j_gene: TRBJ2-5
len: 11
v_gene: TRBV29-1
d_gene: .
abundance: many
CDR3aa: CSVKKGETQYF
CDR3nt: TGCAGCGTTAAGAAGGGAGAGACCCAGTACTTC

j_gene: TRBJ2-2
len: 17
v_gene: TRBV6-1
d_gene: TRBD1
abundance: many
CDR3aa: CASTEPRTGGGTGELFF
CDR3nt: TGTGCCAGCACCGAACCTAGGACAGGGGGGGGAACCGGGGAGCTGTTTTTT

j_gene: TRBJ2-4
len: 15
v_gene: TRBV2
d_gene: .
abundance: .
CDR3aa: CASSDSGPAKNIQYF
CDR3nt: TGTGCCAGCAGTGACTCAGGCCCTGCCAAAAACATTCAGTACTTC

j_gene: TRBJ2-4
len: 16
v_gene: TRBV20-1
d_gene: .
abundance: few
CDR3aa: CSARVGQITAKNIQYF
CDR3nt: TGCAGTGCTAGAGTCGGACAGATCACAGCCAAAAACATTCAGTACTTC

j_gene: TRBJ2-2
len: 13
v_gene: TRBV29-1
d_gene: .
abundance: .
CDR3aa: CSVVPPNTGELFF
CDR3nt: TGCAGCGTTGTGCCCCCGAACACCGGGGAGCTGTTTTTT

j_gene: TRBJ2-3
len: 14
v_gene: TRBV12-3/TRBV12-4
d_gene: .
abundance: .
CDR3aa: CASSSNVDLDTQYF
CDR3nt: TGTGCCAGCAGTTCTAATGTAGATCTAGATACGCAGTATTTT